A selection of T cell receptor beta chains follows, all from one sample in a study of T-cell reconstitution after alpha-beta-depleted transplantation in children. TCRdb reprocessed the PCR reads with MiXCR, giving one entry per CDR3 protein. The sample has about 980,000 distinct CDR3 sequences; about 29% are singletons. Specimen: PBMCs, mostly from graft donor cells, collected 360 days after TCRalphabeta/CD19-depleted stem cell transplant. The source of these receptors is a boy younger than two who had a stem cell transplant for SCID, so the T cells may come from the graft donor. Each CDR3 is given with its conserved first and last residue. D genes are given only for firm matches. Clone sizes are given selectively: once, few, many, or a class where the clone is expanded.

TRBJ2-7 | TRBV28 | TRBD1 | NA | TGTGCCAGCAATCCATCCGGGACAGGGGCCTACGAGCAGTACTTC | CASNPSGTGAYEQYF
TRBJ2-7 | TRBV7-6 | NA | NA | TGTGCCAGCAGCTTAGATGGGGGCGAGCAGTACTTC | CASSLDGGEQYF
TRBJ2-7 | TRBV11-2 | NA | NA | TGTGCCAGCAGCACCGGGCAGGTTTACGAGCAGTACTTC | CASSTGQVYEQYF
TRBJ2-7 | TRBV7-9 | NA | NA | TGTGCCAGCAGCCAGGACTTAGGGGTCGGCGACTACGAGCAGTACTTC | CASSQDLGVGDYEQYF
TRBJ2-2 | TRBV6-1 | NA | NA | TGTGCCAGCCAAAGAACCAGAGGGGTCAACACCGGGGAGCTGTTTTTT | CASQRTRGVNTGELFF
TRBJ2-2 | TRBV7-2 | TRBD1 | NA | TGTGCCAGCAGACTCGACAGGGTAAACACCGGGGAGCTGTTTTTT | CASRLDRVNTGELFF
TRBJ2-7 | TRBV19 | NA | NA | TGTGCCAGTAGTATAAGGGGCAACTACGAGCAGTACTTC | CASSIRGNYEQYF
TRBJ1-5 | TRBV12-3/TRBV12-4 | TRBD1 | NA | TGTGCCAGCAGAAAGGGACAGTTCAATCAGCCCCAGCATTTT | CASRKGQFNQPQHF
TRBJ2-1 | TRBV7-9 | NA | few | TGTGCCAGCAGCTTACCGGGGTTGCCCTACAATGAGCAGTTCTTC | CASSLPGLPYNEQFF
TRBJ2-7 | TRBV25-1 | TRBD1 | NA | TGTGCCAGCAGTGAATCGAGACCGGGACAGGGCTACGAGCAGTACTTC | CASSESRPGQGYEQYF
TRBJ2-2 | TRBV5-1 | NA | few | TGCGCCAGCAGCGTAAGACAGGATAAGGGGACCGGGGAGCTGTTTTTT | CASSVRQDKGTGELFF
TRBJ2-5 | TRBV7-9 | NA | NA | TGTGCCAGCAGCTTGACCGACTGGGAGACCCAGTACTTC | CASSLTDWETQYF
TRBJ2-7 | TRBV9 | NA | few | TGTGCCAGCAGCGTAACGTGGAGCTCCTACGAGCAGTACTTC | CASSVTWSSYEQYF
TRBJ2-1 | TRBV4-3 | NA | NA | TGCGCCAGCAGCCAGGAGACCGTCAATGAGCAGTTCTTC | CASSQETVNEQFF
TRBJ2-5 | TRBV10-2 | TRBD2 | few | TGCGCCAGCAGTGAAGGACTAGCGGGGGGACAAGAGACCCAGTACTTC | CASSEGLAGGQETQYF
TRBJ2-1 | TRBV20-1 | NA | NA | TGCAGTGCTAGAGCTACCGTTGTCAATGAGCAGTTCTTC | CSARATVVNEQFF
TRBJ2-3 | TRBV7-3 | NA | NA | TGTGCCAGCAGCTTAACACGGGTAGATACGCAGTATTTT | CASSLTRVDTQYF
TRBJ1-2 | TRBV6-1 | NA | few | TGTGCCAGCACTGTAACTAAAGGGAACGGCTATGGCTACACCTTC | CASTVTKGNGYGYTF
TRBJ1-1 | TRBV4-1 | NA | few | TGCGCCAGCAGCCAACCAGACCGGGGAATGGAAGCTTTCTTT | CASSQPDRGMEAFF
TRBJ1-4 | TRBV28 | NA | few | TGTGCCAGCAGTTTATGGGGGGACCCCTGGACAGAGCCAACTAATGAAAAACTGTTTTTT | CASSLWGDPWTEPTNEKLFF
TRBJ2-7 | TRBV10-3 | TRBD1 | NA | TGTGCCATCAGTGATTGGACAGGGGGCAGGCCCTACGAGCAGTACTTC | CAISDWTGGRPYEQYF
TRBJ2-1 | TRBV4-1 | TRBD1 | NA | TGCGCCAGCAGCCAAGCATTTCGACAGGGTGGGTACAATGAGCAGTTCTTC | CASSQAFRQGGYNEQFF
TRBJ2-3 | TRBV7-2 | NA | many | TGTGCCAGCAGTTTATACACAGATACGCAGTATTTT | CASSLYTDTQYF
TRBJ2-1 | TRBV7-3 | TRBD2 | few | TGTGCCAGCAGCCCCGGACTAGCGGGGGGACCTAAATACAATGAGCAGTTCTTC | CASSPGLAGGPKYNEQFF
TRBJ1-2 | TRBV28 | NA | NA | TGTGCCAGCAGTTTATTAGGTGTGGGTTCCTATGGCTACACCTTC | CASSLLGVGSYGYTF
TRBJ2-3 | TRBV5-5 | NA | few | TGTGCCAGCATCCATGGGGCACCTTTCACAGATACGCAGTATTTT | CASIHGAPFTDTQYF
TRBJ2-7 | TRBV2 | TRBD2 | once | TGTGCCAGCAGTGAAGCGCCGACGCGGGGGGAGCAGTACTTC | CASSEAPTRGEQYF
TRBJ1-6 | TRBV28 | NA | NA | TGTGCCAGCAGTTTTCGGGCAGGGATAAGAAAATCACCCCTCCACTTT | CASSFRAGIRKSPLHF
TRBJ2-7 | TRBV29-1 | NA | many | TGCAGCGTTGAGGGGTCCTACGAGCAGTACTTC | CSVEGSYEQYF
TRBJ1-5 | TRBV20-1 | TRBD1 | few | TGCAGTGCTGGGACAGGTTCCCAGCATTTT | CSAGTGSQHF
TRBJ1-1 | TRBV12-3/TRBV12-4 | NA | NA | TGTGCCAGCAGCCGGGGTGGTCCTGAAGCTTTCTTT | CASSRGGPEAFF
TRBJ1-5 | TRBV7-9 | NA | NA | TGTGCCAGCAGCCCCTCGGGGGTGATCAATCAGCCCCAGCATTTT | CASSPSGVINQPQHF
TRBJ2-7 | TRBV6-5 | TRBD2 | NA | TGTGCCAGCAGTTACTCGACTCTCCGGGGGGACGAGCAGTACTTC | CASSYSTLRGDEQYF
TRBJ2-7 | TRBV20-1 | NA | many | TGCAGTGCTAGTGCCTCTTACGAGCAGTACTTC | CSASASYEQYF
TRBJ2-3 | TRBV30 | NA | once | TGTGCCTGGAGTTCCGCACTCTTAGGAGATACGCAGTATTTT | CAWSSALLGDTQYF
TRBJ1-3 | TRBV5-6 | NA | few | TGTGCCAGCAACGAACAGGAAAGCTCTGGAAACACCATATATTTT | CASNEQESSGNTIYF
TRBJ2-7 | TRBV4-2 | TRBD1 | few | TGTGCCAGCAGCCGAGGACAGGACCGCACCTACGAGCAGTACTTC | CASSRGQDRTYEQYF
TRBJ2-1 | TRBV4-2 | NA | NA | TGTGCCAGCAGCCAAGGGAGACAGCCCAATGAGCAGTTCTTC | CASSQGRQPNEQFF
TRBJ2-1 | TRBV4-3 | TRBD1 | NA | TGCGCCAGCAGCCAGGGACGACAGGGGGGGCAGTTCTTC | CASSQGRQGGQFF